The clone carrying this T cell receptor beta chain has a handful of counts. What it recognizes is unknown. Whole-study findings and limits: The TCR gene usage of tumor memory CD4+ T cells clustered together with blood and lymph node memory CD4+ cells and with lymph node naive CD4+ cells.

CDR3 length: 15 amino acids. CDR1 and CDR2 (germline): MNHEY, SMNVEV (reference sequence). The germline V and J ends were trimmed by 6 bases and 2 bases, with 16 bases remaining between them. TCRdb called the 5' RACE reads again in MiXCR, with one record for every CDR3 protein. The data contain about 54,000 distinct CDR3 sequences, 17% of them singletons. This chain joins TRBV27 and TRBJ2-5, with D perhaps matching TRBD1 or TRBD2 (5 bases each). The receptor was derived from a female donor with breast cancer. The sample was naive CD4+ T cells sorted from blood. Subset specified: naive CD4+ T cells, CD4+CD45RA+CD25-. The CDR3 bases are TGTGCCAGCAGGGGGTGGGGGTTAAAACAAGAGACCCAGTACTTC. It yields the protein CASRGWGLKQETQYF.